The present T cell receptor beta chain was sequenced within a study of blood T cells in healthy people across ages (dated by TCRdb to 2014 to 2015). With respect to the entire study: In model experiments, roughly one uniquely barcoded TCR beta cDNA molecule per two T cells was captured by template switching. The study measured age-related changes in TCR beta repertoire diversity using deep sequencing normalized with unique cDNA molecular identifiers. The donors were divided into four age groups: young (average 16 years), middle-aged (approximately 39), aged (roughly 60) and long-lived (roughly 82). To avoid experimental bias, donors of different ages were distributed randomly across sequencing lanes. For two donors (one aged 18 to 30 and one aged 80 or older), the study analyzed two additional independent replicas of 1 million unique cDNA reads from the same blood draw.

What the authors observed across the whole study: The percentage of naive T cells measured by flow cytometry correlated strongly with observed TCR beta diversity. As age increased, observed TCR beta diversity per million T cells dropped in a roughly linear way, and a significant reduction was already evident by age 40. The long-lived group showed more naive CD4+ T cells, fewer expanded clones and increased TCR diversity than the aged group, suggesting age selection. Because donor CMV infection status was unknown, age-related changes in expanded clonotypes were potentially confounded. Estimates of total diversity based on one million sequenced T cells were regarded as lower bounds and as underestimates. Conclusive comparison of naive and antigen-experienced compartments was prevented by the profiling of bulk unsorted PBMCs.

The receptor library was made with 5' RACE. Sequencing was carried out with an Illumina HiSeq 2500. A second PCR of roughly 7 to 12 cycles was performed with a sample-barcoded 5' primer and a J-beta primer mix. A template-switch 5' adaptor carrying 12 random nucleotides introduced a unique molecular identifier onto each TCR beta cDNA molecule. At least 2.5 million CDR3-containing paired-end reads were obtained from each sample. The Mint cDNA synthesis kit, primed by a TRBC-specific oligonucleotide, was used to synthesize first-strand cDNA from all RNA. All cDNA was treated with uracil-DNA glycosylase and then went through a first 18-cycle PCR with the universal primers M1SS and BC2_uni_R. The authors' analysis ran thus. Normalization of each sample was performed by random selection of 1 million high-quality reads, each carrying a distinct molecular identifier. Instead of being binned into consensus sequences, reads with shared molecular identifiers were discarded. MiTCR, set to a Q25 quality threshold and the strictest error-elimination algorithm, was used for CDR3 identification, clonotype clustering and error correction. A nonparametric unseen species model with Euler transformation was used to estimate lower-bound total TCR beta diversity. TCRdb cleaned the public reads at Q25 with fastp, built clones with MiXCR and kept in-frame beta chains. All rows with the same CDR3 protein become a single entry with the most common DNA and genes. The V and J calls and clone size are TCRdb's, not the authors'. This sample gives some 550,000 distinct CDR3 sequences in total; more than 45% of them show up just once. Clones ranked in the top ten supply approximately 25% of the sample.

A note on this clonotype: No antigen is known for it. No much larger clone exists at a distance of one base, and base qualities are not known.

The donors were roughly 40 Caucasian individuals from Russia, aged roughly 6 to 90 years, who were systemically healthy. Ten milliliters of peripheral blood were drawn from each donor into EDTA-treated Vacutainer tubes. Ficoll-Paque density-gradient centrifugation was used to isolate PBMCs, with at least 6 million per sample. Trizol reagent was used to extract total RNA from PBMCs, with at least 5.5 micrograms per sample. The percentages of naive CD45RAhigh/CD27high T cells were determined by flow cytometry on a PBMC aliquot from every donor. The source is a man aged 80 or over in good health. The sequencing input was blood.

The DNA sequence is given as TGTGCCTGGAGTGTACTGGGGGGGGGCAGGGTAAGGGAGACCCAGTACTTC. This sequence encodes CAWSVLGGGRVRETQYF. This chain is built from TRBV30 and TRBJ2-5, with TRBD2 as a weak D call on 7 bases. In the germline V gene (reference sequence), CDR1 corresponds to GTSNPN and CDR2 to SVGIG. Trimming removed 0 bases from V and 5 bases from J, leaving 22 bases between the germline ends. Including the terminal cysteine and phenylalanine, the CDR3 comprises 17 residues. The DNA shown is the 51-base CDR3, in frame from base 1.